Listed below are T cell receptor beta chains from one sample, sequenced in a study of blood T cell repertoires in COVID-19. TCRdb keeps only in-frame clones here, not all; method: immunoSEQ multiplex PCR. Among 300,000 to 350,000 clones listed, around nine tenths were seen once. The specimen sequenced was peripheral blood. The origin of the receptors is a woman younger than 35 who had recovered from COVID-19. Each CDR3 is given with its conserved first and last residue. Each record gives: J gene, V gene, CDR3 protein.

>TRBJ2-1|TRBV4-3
CASSQERTSGYNEQFF
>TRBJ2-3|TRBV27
CASSLEGLAGSTSTDTQYF
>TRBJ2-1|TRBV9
CASSVGRSSYNEQFF
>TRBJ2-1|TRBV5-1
CASSFVGTGPNEQFF
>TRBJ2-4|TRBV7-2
CASSLLLAGGLAKNIQYF
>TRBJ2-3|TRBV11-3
CASSRAFADTQYF
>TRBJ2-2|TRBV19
CASRFGSGQGSPGELFF
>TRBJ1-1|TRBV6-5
CASSYSDGVLAAFF
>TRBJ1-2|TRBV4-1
CASSQTIQGAQGYTF
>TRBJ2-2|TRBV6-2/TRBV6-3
CASSLDPSRPNTGELFF
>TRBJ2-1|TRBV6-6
CASSPLEADEGEQFF
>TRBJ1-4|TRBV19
CATHPGTGVKKLFF
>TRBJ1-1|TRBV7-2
CASSPLGGNTEAFF
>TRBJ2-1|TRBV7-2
CASSLASGRFNEQFF
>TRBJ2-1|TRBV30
CAWMEDVGNEQFF
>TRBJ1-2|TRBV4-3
CASSHSGTGNYGYTF